This is a list of T cell receptor beta chains from one sample in a study of T cells in Graves' hyperthyroidism and ophthalmopathy. Each CDR3 protein gets one entry after TCRdb re-called the multiplex PCR reads with MiXCR. The sample includes more than 300,000 distinct CDR3 sequences, less than 20% of them seen just once. The sample taken for sequencing was blood. The receptors here all came from a man aged 18 to 29 with Graves' ophthalmopathy. Both conserved end residues are trimmed from each CDR3.

TRBJ2-1,TRBV5-6,ASRRLNNEQF
TRBJ2-3,TRBV20-1,SANRGQVSTDTQY
TRBJ2-3,TRBV5-1,ASSQGLWGQY
TRBJ2-2,TRBV5-1,ASSLGRGANTGELF
TRBJ1-2,TRBV7-2,ASSSYLGSGYT
TRBJ2-7,TRBV2,ASRRGDLNYEQY
TRBJ1-1,TRBV20-1,SGPQLNTEAF
TRBJ2-1,TRBV2,ASSSGSSYNEQF
TRBJ1-1,TRBV6-6,ASSYNEGRNTEAF
TRBJ2-7,TRBV6-1,ASSVRDRGSYEQY
TRBJ2-3,TRBV3-1,ASSQDLEVGDTQY
TRBJ2-1,TRBV7-2,ASSPWTSGGNEQF
TRBJ2-6,TRBV24-1,ATSDGDGTPDSGANVLT